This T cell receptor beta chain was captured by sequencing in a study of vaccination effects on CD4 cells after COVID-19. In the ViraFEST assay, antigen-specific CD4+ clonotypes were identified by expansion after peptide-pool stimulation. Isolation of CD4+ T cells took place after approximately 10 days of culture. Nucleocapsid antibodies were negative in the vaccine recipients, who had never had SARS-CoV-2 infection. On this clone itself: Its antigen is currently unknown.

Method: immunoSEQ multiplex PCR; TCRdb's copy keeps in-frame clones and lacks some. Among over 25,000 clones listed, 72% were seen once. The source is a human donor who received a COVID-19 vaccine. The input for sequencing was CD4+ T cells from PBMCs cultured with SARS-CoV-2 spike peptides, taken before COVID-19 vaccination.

The CDR3 region has the DNA TGTGCCAGTAGTACCGACAGTTCCTACGAGCAGTACTTC. Residues: CASSTDSSYEQYF. V gene TRBV19 combines with J gene TRBJ2-7, with D perhaps TRBD1 (5 bases). The CDR3 runs to 13 residues. Germline V CDR1 and CDR2: LNHDA, SQIVND (reference sequence). The V end was cut by 4 bases, the J end by 1 base, with 8 bases between. The full variable domain, with the rest looked up from reference TRBV19 and TRBJ2-7, is DGGITQSPKYLFRKEGQNVTLSCEQNLNHDAMYWYRQDPGQGLRLIYYSQIVNDFQKGDIAEGYSVSREKKESFPLTVTSAQKNPTAFYLCASSTDSSYEQYFGPGTRLTVT.